A selection of T cell receptor beta chains follows, all from one sample in a study of cytomegalovirus exposure and HLA in healthy donors. The repertoire was sequenced with immunoSEQ multiplex PCR; TCRdb's copy has only in-frame clones and lacks some. The sample shows roughly 130,000 clones, around 70% of them seen only once. The sample comprised PBMCs. The source of these receptors is a man aged 35 to 55 in good health and CMV-seropositive. CDR3s include the opening cysteine and the closing phenylalanine or tryptophan. A D gene is named only where the DNA matches it firmly. Size is omitted from some rows. Given values are once, few, many or a class for expanded clones.

D: NA; size: NA; J: TRBJ1-5; V: TRBV5-1; CDR3: CASATFSNQPQHF; DNA: TGCGCCAGTGCGACATTTAGCAATCAGCCCCAGCATTTT
D: TRBD2; size: NA; J: TRBJ2-1; V: TRBV5-1; CDR3: CASSTSGGANNEQFF; DNA: TGCGCCAGCAGCACTAGCGGGGGGGCGAACAATGAGCAGTTCTTC
D: NA; size: NA; J: TRBJ2-2; V: TRBV5-6; CDR3: CASSLGAENTGELFF; DNA: TGTGCCAGCAGCTTGGGAGCGGAGAACACCGGGGAGCTGTTTTTT
D: NA; size: NA; J: TRBJ1-5; V: TRBV5-5; CDR3: CASCIREGDQPQHF; DNA: TGTGCCAGCTGTATACGGGAGGGAGATCAGCCCCAGCATTTT
D: TRBD2; size: NA; J: TRBJ2-3; V: TRBV18; CDR3: CASSPQLLLAARSTDTQYF; DNA: TGTGCCAGCTCACCACAGCTACTACTAGCGGCCAGGTCCACAGATACGCAGTATTTT
D: TRBD1; size: few; J: TRBJ1-1; V: TRBV2; CDR3: CASRRDRNTEAFF; DNA: TGTGCCAGCAGGAGGGACAGGAACACTGAAGCTTTCTTT
D: NA; size: NA; J: TRBJ1-2; V: TRBV11-2; CDR3: CASSRDSVDYGYTF; DNA: TGTGCCAGCAGCCGTGATAGCGTAGACTATGGCTACACCTTC
D: NA; size: NA; J: TRBJ2-1; V: TRBV7-9; CDR3: CASSRDTDNEQFF; DNA: TGTGCCAGCAGCCGGGACACCGACAATGAGCAGTTCTTC
D: TRBD1; size: NA; J: TRBJ2-6; V: TRBV10-3; CDR3: CAISEKTGASPGANVLTF; DNA: TGTGCCATCAGTGAGAAGACAGGGGCTTCTCCTGGGGCCAACGTCCTGACTTTC
D: TRBD2; size: NA; J: TRBJ2-2; V: TRBV6-5; CDR3: CASISSGNTGELFF; DNA: TGTGCCAGCATTTCTAGCGGGAACACCGGGGAGCTGTTTTTT
D: NA; size: NA; J: TRBJ1-1; V: TRBV27; CDR3: CASSFQGLWTEAFF; DNA: TGTGCCAGCAGTTTCCAGGGGTTGTGGACTGAAGCTTTCTTT
D: TRBD2; size: NA; J: TRBJ2-1; V: TRBV5-1; CDR3: CASSSAGGQRYEQFF; DNA: TGCGCCAGCAGCTCCGCGGGGGGGCAAAGATATGAGCAGTTCTTC
D: TRBD1; size: once; J: TRBJ1-3; V: TRBV13; CDR3: CASSSRTGPSGNTIYF; DNA: TGTGCCAGCAGCTCCCGGACAGGGCCGTCAGGAAACACCATATATTTT
D: TRBD1; size: few; J: TRBJ1-5; V: TRBV6-1; CDR3: CASNPGTGGLQPQHF; DNA: TGTGCCAGCAACCCCGGGACAGGGGGCCTTCAGCCCCAGCATTTT
D: TRBD2; size: NA; J: TRBJ2-7; V: TRBV10-2; CDR3: CASSEYRTSGSYEQYF; DNA: TGCGCCAGCAGTGAGTATCGAACTAGCGGGAGCTACGAGCAGTACTTC
D: NA; size: few; J: TRBJ1-6; V: TRBV6-1; CDR3: CASTGLDNSPLHF; DNA: TGTGCCAGCACAGGACTGGATAATTCACCCCTCCACTTT
D: NA; size: NA; J: TRBJ2-1; V: TRBV10-3; CDR3: CAISESRGLNYNEQFF; DNA: TGTGCCATCAGTGAGTCGAGAGGACTAAACTACAATGAGCAGTTCTTC
D: NA; size: NA; J: TRBJ2-5; V: TRBV4-1; CDR3: CASNPTGVETQYF; DNA: TGCGCCAGCAACCCGACTGGTGTGGAGACCCAGTACTTC
D: TRBD1; size: NA; J: TRBJ1-1; V: TRBV7-9; CDR3: CASRGTGSNTEAFF; DNA: TGTGCCAGCAGGGGGACAGGGTCGAACACTGAAGCTTTCTTT
D: TRBD1; size: NA; J: TRBJ2-1; V: TRBV15; CDR3: CATSRAGTGRNEQFF; DNA: TGTGCCACCAGCAGAGCCGGGACAGGGAGGAATGAGCAGTTCTTC
D: NA; size: NA; J: TRBJ2-5; V: TRBV19; CDR3: CASSSAGSGQETQYF; DNA: TGTGCCAGTAGTTCCGCCGGGTCGGGACAAGAGACCCAGTACTTC
D: NA; size: NA; J: TRBJ2-7; V: TRBV5-4; CDR3: CASNVEGSEQYF; DNA: TGTGCCAGCAACGTCGAGGGTTCAGAGCAGTACTTC
D: TRBD1; size: NA; J: TRBJ2-7; V: TRBV23-1; CDR3: CASSPKLTGVLSYEQYF; DNA: TGCGCCAGCAGTCCTAAATTGACAGGGGTTCTCTCCTACGAGCAGTACTTC
D: TRBD1; size: NA; J: TRBJ2-7; V: TRBV7-2; CDR3: CASSLGRGTGIYF; DNA: TGTGCCAGCAGCTTAGGTCGCGGGACAGGGATTTATTTC
D: NA; size: NA; J: TRBJ1-4; V: TRBV27; CDR3: CASSLKSAVRGEKLFF; DNA: TGTGCCAGCAGTTTAAAGTCCGCGGTCAGAGGTGAAAAACTGTTTTTT
D: TRBD2; size: NA; J: TRBJ2-5; V: TRBV9; CDR3: CASSVGGEGSRAQYF; DNA: TGTGCCAGCAGCGTAGGTGGGGAGGGGAGCCGAGCCCAGTACTTC
D: TRBD1; size: NA; J: TRBJ1-6; V: TRBV7-8; CDR3: CASSHPGGNSPLHF; DNA: TGTGCCAGCAGCCACCCAGGGGGCAATTCACCCCTCCACTTT
D: TRBD2; size: NA; J: TRBJ2-7; V: TRBV6-1; CDR3: CASSAGAGAYEQYF; DNA: TGTGCCAGCAGTGCCGGGGCGGGGGCCTACGAGCAGTACTTC
D: TRBD2; size: NA; J: TRBJ2-2; V: TRBV27; CDR3: CASRRAGGPTGELFF; DNA: TGTGCCAGCAGAAGGGCGGGGGGGCCCACCGGGGAGCTGTTTTTT
D: TRBD1; size: NA; J: TRBJ2-7; V: TRBV30; CDR3: CAGDRGNSYEQYF; DNA: TGTGCGGGGGACAGGGGGAATTCCTACGAGCAGTACTTC
D: TRBD1; size: NA; J: TRBJ2-2; V: TRBV5-1; CDR3: CASGTGGSTGELFF; DNA: TGCGCCAGCGGAACAGGGGGAAGTACCGGGGAGCTGTTTTTT
D: NA; size: NA; J: TRBJ1-3; V: TRBV5-4; CDR3: CASSLRSSGNTIYF; DNA: TGTGCCAGCAGCTTGCGGAGCTCTGGAAACACCATATATTTT
D: NA; size: once; J: TRBJ1-4; V: TRBV6-6; CDR3: CASSYLNEKLFF; DNA: TGTGCCAGCAGTTATCTTAATGAAAAACTGTTTTTT
D: TRBD1; size: NA; J: TRBJ1-6; V: TRBV7-8; CDR3: CASSYRQGNNSPLHF; DNA: TGTGCCAGCAGCTACCGACAGGGCAATAATTCACCCCTCCACTTT
D: TRBD2; size: NA; J: TRBJ2-5; V: TRBV6-5; CDR3: CASISTSGGPWEQYF; DNA: TGTGCCAGCATCTCGACTAGCGGGGGCCCCTGGGAGCAGTACTTC
D: NA; size: NA; J: TRBJ1-6; V: TRBV19; CDR3: CASSTDPSSYNSPLHF; DNA: TGTGCCAGTAGTACAGACCCGAGCTCCTATAATTCACCCCTCCACTTT
D: TRBD2; size: NA; J: TRBJ2-2; V: TRBV5-6; CDR3: CASSLVGGGYTGELFF; DNA: TGTGCCAGCAGCTTGGTCGGGGGGGGTTACACCGGGGAGCTGTTTTTT
D: NA; size: NA; J: TRBJ1-2; V: TRBV25-1; CDR3: CASSDPDRLSGYTF; DNA: TGTGCCAGCAGTGACCCCGACAGGCTGAGTGGCTACACCTTC
D: TRBD1; size: NA; J: TRBJ2-2; V: TRBV5-1; CDR3: CASLAGTGYTGELFF; DNA: TGCGCCAGCCTGGCCGGGACAGGGTACACCGGGGAGCTGTTTTTT
D: TRBD1; size: NA; J: TRBJ2-7; V: TRBV28; CDR3: CASSLDRGVGYEQYF; DNA: TGTGCCAGCAGTTTGGACAGGGGAGTCGGCTACGAGCAGTACTTC
D: NA; size: few; J: TRBJ2-2; V: TRBV5-4; CDR3: CASSLVQQGGELFF; DNA: TGTGCCAGCAGCTTAGTACAACAGGGCGGGGAGCTGTTTTTT
D: NA; size: NA; J: TRBJ2-7; V: TRBV18; CDR3: CASSPSQAGNEQYF; DNA: TGTGCCAGCTCACCAAGTCAGGCCGGGAACGAGCAGTACTTC
D: TRBD1; size: once; J: TRBJ2-1; V: TRBV5-1; CDR3: CASSPGQGEYNEQFF; DNA: TGCGCCAGCAGCCCGGGACAGGGGGAATACAATGAGCAGTTCTTC
D: NA; size: NA; J: TRBJ2-7; V: TRBV27; CDR3: CASSSLRGWSYEQYF; DNA: TGTGCCAGCAGTTCCCTCAGGGGTTGGTCCTACGAGCAGTACTTC
D: NA; size: NA; J: TRBJ2-7; V: TRBV5-4; CDR3: CASSRPGGYEQYF; DNA: TGTGCCAGCAGCCGCCCCGGGGGCTACGAGCAGTACTTC
D: NA; size: NA; J: TRBJ2-7; V: TRBV4-1; CDR3: CASSQEAGLLAYEQYF; DNA: TGCGCCAGCAGCCAAGAGGCGGGACTGCTGGCCTACGAGCAGTACTTC
D: TRBD1; size: NA; J: TRBJ2-7; V: TRBV30; CDR3: CAWEFGQGLSYEQYF; DNA: TGTGCCTGGGAGTTCGGACAGGGCCTATCCTACGAGCAGTACTTC
D: NA; size: NA; J: TRBJ1-2; V: TRBV2; CDR3: CASSEGVNYGYTF; DNA: TGTGCCAGCAGTGAAGGAGTGAATTATGGCTACACCTTC
D: TRBD2; size: NA; J: TRBJ2-7; V: TRBV5-4; CDR3: CASSLLGLAPYEQYF; DNA: TGTGCCAGCAGCTTGTTGGGACTAGCGCCCTACGAGCAGTACTTC
D: NA; size: NA; J: TRBJ1-5; V: TRBV2; CDR3: CASSEALGGNQPQHF; DNA: TGTGCCAGCAGTGAAGCGTTGGGCGGCAATCAGCCCCAGCATTTT
D: TRBD2; size: NA; J: TRBJ2-2; V: TRBV10-1; CDR3: CARSSGGAEWDTGELFF; DNA: TGCGCCAGATCTAGCGGGGGGGCGGAATGGGACACCGGGGAGCTGTTTTTT
D: NA; size: NA; J: TRBJ2-5; V: TRBV5-1; CDR3: CASSLNLASHAETQYF; DNA: TGCGCCAGCAGCTTGAATCTAGCGTCGCACGCCGAGACCCAGTACTTC